This TCR beta chain originates from a study of early T cells in non-severe SARS-CoV-2 infection. Findings of the study overall: The study's VDJdb matching favored anti-spike CD8 responses and missed private and CD4 specificities.

In its sample, this clonotype was seen many times. The target antigen is unknown. CDR1 and CDR2 (germline): SGHDT, YYEEEE. The junction had 10 bases not matched to a gene; V was cut back by 5 bases and J by 6 bases. The CDR3 is made up of 16 amino acids. As part of library construction, unique molecular identifiers were attached to individual cDNA molecules. MiXCR, applied by TCRdb to the 5' RACE reads, yields one record per CDR3 protein. The top ten clones hold about 5.9% of a sample with 52,000 or so distinct CDR3 sequences, under 7.5% of them seen once. This clonotype was sampled from an adult who was a healthcare worker with PCR-confirmed SARS-CoV-2 infection or an uninfected control (not recorded which). This chain links TRBV5-6 with TRBJ2-2, with 10 nucleotides matching TRBD2. The material was whole blood, obtained at baseline. This CDR3 is CASSLELAGPAGELFF. CDR3 nucleotides: TGTGCCAGCAGTCTAGAACTAGCGGGGCCGGCCGGGGAGCTGTTTTTT.